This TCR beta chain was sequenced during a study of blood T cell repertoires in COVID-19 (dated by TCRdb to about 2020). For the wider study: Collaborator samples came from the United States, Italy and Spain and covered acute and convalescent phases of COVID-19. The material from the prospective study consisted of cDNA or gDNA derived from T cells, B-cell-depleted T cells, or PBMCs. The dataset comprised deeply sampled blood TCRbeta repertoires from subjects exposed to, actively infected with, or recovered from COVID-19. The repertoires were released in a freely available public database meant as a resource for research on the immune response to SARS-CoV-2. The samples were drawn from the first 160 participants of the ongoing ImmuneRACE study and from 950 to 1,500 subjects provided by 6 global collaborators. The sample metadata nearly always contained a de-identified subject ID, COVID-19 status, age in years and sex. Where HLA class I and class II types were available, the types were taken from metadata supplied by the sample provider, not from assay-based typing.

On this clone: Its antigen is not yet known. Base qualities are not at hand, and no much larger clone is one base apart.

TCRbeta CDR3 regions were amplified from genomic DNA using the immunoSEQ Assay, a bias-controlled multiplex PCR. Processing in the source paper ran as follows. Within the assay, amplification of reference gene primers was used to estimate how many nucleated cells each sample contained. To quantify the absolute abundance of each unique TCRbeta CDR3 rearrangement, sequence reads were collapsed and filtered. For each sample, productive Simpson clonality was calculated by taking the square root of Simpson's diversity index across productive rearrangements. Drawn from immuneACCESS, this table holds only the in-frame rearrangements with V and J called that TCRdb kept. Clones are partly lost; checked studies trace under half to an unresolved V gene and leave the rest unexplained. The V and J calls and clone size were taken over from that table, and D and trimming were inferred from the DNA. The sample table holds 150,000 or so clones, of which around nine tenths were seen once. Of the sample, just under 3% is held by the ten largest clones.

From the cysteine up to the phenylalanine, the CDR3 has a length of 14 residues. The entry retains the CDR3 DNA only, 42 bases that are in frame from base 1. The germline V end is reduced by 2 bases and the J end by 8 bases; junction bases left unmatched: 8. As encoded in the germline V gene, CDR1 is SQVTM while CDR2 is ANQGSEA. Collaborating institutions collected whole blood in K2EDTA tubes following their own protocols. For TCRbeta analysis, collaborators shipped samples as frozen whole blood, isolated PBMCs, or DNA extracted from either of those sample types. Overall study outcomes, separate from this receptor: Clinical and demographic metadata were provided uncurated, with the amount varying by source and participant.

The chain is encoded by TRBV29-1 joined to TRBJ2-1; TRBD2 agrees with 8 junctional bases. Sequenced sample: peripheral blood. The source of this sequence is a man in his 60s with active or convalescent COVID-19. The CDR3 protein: CSVERSGRQYEQFF. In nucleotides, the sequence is TGCAGCGTTGAAAGAAGCGGGAGACAGTATGAGCAGTTCTTC.